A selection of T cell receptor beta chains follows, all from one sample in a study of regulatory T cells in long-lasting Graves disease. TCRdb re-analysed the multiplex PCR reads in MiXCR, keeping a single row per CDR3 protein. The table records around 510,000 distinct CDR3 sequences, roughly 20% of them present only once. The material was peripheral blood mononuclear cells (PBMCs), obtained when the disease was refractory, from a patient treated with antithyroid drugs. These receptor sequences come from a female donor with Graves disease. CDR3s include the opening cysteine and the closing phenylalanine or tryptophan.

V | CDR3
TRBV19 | CASSGVAGGTGELFF
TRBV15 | CATRYETGELFF
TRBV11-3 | CASSLDYYEQYF
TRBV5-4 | CASGFSAGAEQYF
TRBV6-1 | CASTGRFGYEQYF
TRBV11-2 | CASSLVSVELFF
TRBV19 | CASSIRAQPYEQYF
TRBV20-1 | CSGHDRGNSGRTYEQYF
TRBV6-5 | CASSYSREAPGDTQYF
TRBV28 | CASSPTDHYRGNEQFF
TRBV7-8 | CASAKGGTDTQYF
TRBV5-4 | CASSSPASGRRRELFF
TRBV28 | CASSNLGLSSGNTIYF
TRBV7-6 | CASSLGTGTLGNTIYF
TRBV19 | CASSMSRANQPQHF
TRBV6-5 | CASSYPPPIYGYTF
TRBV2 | CASSAGNYGYTF
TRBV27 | CARGHNSGNTIYF
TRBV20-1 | CSASRQGGNSNQPQHF
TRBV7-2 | CASSLDAGIVYEQYF
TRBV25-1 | CASRGRGIAPTWGYEQYF
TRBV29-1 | CSVEKPLGLAGGYEQYF
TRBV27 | CASSLPGQGYEQYF
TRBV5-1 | CASSLDRGQVKNIQYF
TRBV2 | CASSAPRTGNLRELFF
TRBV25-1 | CASSEYPGQGVGTQYF
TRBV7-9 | CASSQNLHGRSANTIYF
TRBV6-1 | CASNPAGLRDSEPGANVLTF